This section outlines one T cell receptor (beta chain) sequence together with its context. This receptor's antigen is unknown. No much larger clone is present one base from it, and per-base qualities are unavailable. This sample stems from a study of blood T cell repertoires in COVID-19 (dated by TCRdb to 2020 to 2021). In terms of the full investigation: Samples from collaborators originated in the United States, Italy and Spain and spanned both the acute and convalescent phases of COVID-19. The sample metadata nearly always contained a de-identified subject ID, COVID-19 status, age in years and sex. The dataset comprised deeply sampled blood TCRbeta repertoires from subjects exposed to, actively infected with, or recovered from COVID-19. The repertoires were made available in a free public database intended to serve as a resource for research on the immune response to SARS-CoV-2. Where available, HLA class I and class II types were taken from metadata supplied by the sample provider and were not determined by assay-based typing. Samples came from the ongoing ImmuneRACE study (first 160 participants) plus 1,254 subjects from 6 global collaborators. The prospective study material was composed of cDNA or gDNA derived from T cells, B-cell-depleted T cells, or PBMCs. Points the paper makes about the study in general: Clinical and demographic metadata were provided uncurated, with the amount varying by source and participant.

The collaborating institutions used their own protocols to collect whole blood in K2EDTA tubes. For TCRbeta analysis, collaborators shipped samples as frozen whole blood, isolated PBMCs, or DNA extracted from either of those sample types. CDR1 and CDR2 are read off the germline V gene as MNHNS and SASEGT. Relative to germline, V is missing 2 bases and J is missing 6 bases, with 3 bases of the junction outside any gene match. Including cysteine and phenylalanine, the CDR3 has 14 amino acids. The entry retains the CDR3 DNA only, 42 bases that are in frame from base 1. TCRbeta CDR3 regions were amplified from genomic DNA using the immunoSEQ Assay, a bias-controlled multiplex PCR. Turning to the authors' computational methods: The number of nucleated cells in each sample was estimated by amplification of reference gene primers within the assay. To quantify the absolute abundance of each unique TCRbeta CDR3 rearrangement, sequence reads were collapsed and filtered. For each sample, productive Simpson clonality was calculated by taking the square root of Simpson's diversity index across productive rearrangements. TCRdb holds this immuneACCESS table with in-frame rearrangements only. Some clones are missing; in checked studies, unresolved V genes explain under half, and the rest has no known cause. D and trimming come from the DNA, and the V and J calls and clone size come from that table. Present in this sample are fewer than 150,000 clones, over 70% of which were seen just once. 25% to 30% of the sample is taken by the ten largest.

The chain links TRBV6-1 with TRBJ1-5; the junction holds 8 bases that match TRBD1. This clonotype was sampled from a woman between 70 and 85 years old with acute or convalescent COVID-19. Material for sequencing was peripheral blood. The CDR3 region: CASSEQGAGQPQHF. In nucleotide form, the sequence is TGTGCCAGCAGTGAACAGGGGGCAGGTCAGCCCCAGCATTTT.